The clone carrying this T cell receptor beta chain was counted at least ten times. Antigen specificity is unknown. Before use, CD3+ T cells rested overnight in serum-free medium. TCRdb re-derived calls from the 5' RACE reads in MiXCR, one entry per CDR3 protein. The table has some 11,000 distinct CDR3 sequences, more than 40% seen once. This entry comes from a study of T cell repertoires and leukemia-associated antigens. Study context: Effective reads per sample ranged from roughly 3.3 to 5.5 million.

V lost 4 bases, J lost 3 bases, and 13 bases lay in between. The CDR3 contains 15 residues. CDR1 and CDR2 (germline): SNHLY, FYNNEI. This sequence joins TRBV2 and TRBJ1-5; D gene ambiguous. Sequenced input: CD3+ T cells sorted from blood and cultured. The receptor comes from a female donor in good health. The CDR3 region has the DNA TGTGCCAGCAGTGTAGGACGGTATGACAATCAGCCCCAGCATTTT. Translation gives CASSVGRYDNQPQHF.